This TCR beta chain was retrieved from a study of blood T cell repertoires in COVID-19. Turning to the study itself: Samples of COVID-19 (acute and convalescent) were obtained from the United States, Italy and Spain. T cells, B-cell-depleted T cells, or PBMCs supplied cDNA or gDNA.

The CDR3 is 14 residues long. V was trimmed by 3 bases and J by 6 bases, leaving 12 bases between them. The germline gives CDR1 SNHLY, CDR2 FYNNEI. Original methodology: Reference gene primer amplification yielded estimated nucleated cell counts. The assay was immunoSEQ multiplex PCR, and TCRdb's table has in-frame clones only and misses some. V, J and clone size derive from that table, while D and trimming were established from the DNA sequence. The sample gives 55,000 to 70,000 clones, roughly 80% of which show up once; 9% to 10% is in the top ten. This clonotype originated in an elderly woman with acute or convalescent COVID-19. The rearrangement links TRBV2 to TRBJ1-5; D is ambiguous. Sequencing was carried out using peripheral blood. Here the CDR3 reads CASSEMSEIQPQHF. Written as DNA, the CDR3 is TGTGCCAGCAGTGAGATGTCGGAGATTCAGCCCCAGCATTTT. The full variable domain, its missing parts supplied by reference TRBV2 and TRBJ1-5, is EPEVTQTPSHQVTQMGQEVILRCVPISNHLYFYWYRQILGQKVEFLVSFYNNEISEKSEIFDDQFSVERPDGSNFTLKIRSTKLEDSAMYFCASSEMSEIQPQHFGDGTRLSIL.